This T cell receptor (beta chain) is from a study of T cells in Graves' hyperthyroidism and ophthalmopathy. The germline V gene has CDR1 LGHNA and CDR2 YNFKEQ. Trimming shortened V by 1 base and J by 0 bases, and 11 bases separated the two germline ends. CDR3 length: 16 amino acids. Findings and caveats of the study: By a 13 V-J model, ophthalmopathy was set apart from stable hyperthyroidism.

There were TCR beta CDR3 regions amplified from RNA transcripts. TCR CDR3 regions were first amplified by RT-PCR with HTBI primers. TCRdb processed the multiplex PCR reads anew with MiXCR; each CDR3 protein has one entry. The sample has about 700,000 distinct CDR3 sequences, approximately 14% seen once. This clonotype was seen a handful of times. Its antigen is as yet unknown. Material for sequencing was blood. The clonotype was recovered from a woman aged 18 to 35 with Graves' hyperthyroidism. This chain uses TRBV4-2 with TRBJ2-3, with a weak D call TRBD2 (6 bases). The CDR3 coding sequence is TGTGCCAGCAGCCAAGGTAGCGGCTTTAGCACAGATACGCAGTATTTT. Residues: CASSQGSGFSTDTQYF.